This TCR beta chain was sequenced for a study of T cell responses to AZD1222 COVID-19 vaccine. Study in general: Pooled together were second doses at about 4 or about 12 weeks. Broader study findings: The study identified only six AZD1222 recipients as seropositive at baseline.

Comments on this clone: What it recognizes is unknown.

The protocol was immunoSEQ multiplex PCR, while the TCRdb copy is restricted to in-frame clones and leaves out a portion. This table holds approximately 88,000 clones, roughly 94% found once. Germline-derived CDR1 and CDR2 are SGHRS and YFSETQ. CDR3 length equals 13 residues. The V gene lost 0 bases and the J gene lost 3 bases, with 6 bases spanning the gap. V and J are TRBV5-1 and TRBJ2-5; no clear D. The clonotype comes from an adult in good health. The material sequenced was peripheral blood, taken on day 0 of AZD1222 vaccination. CDR3 in DNA: TGCGCCAGCAGCTTGGTTGGTGAAGAGACCCAGTACTTC. This sequence encodes CASSLVGEETQYF.